Presented here are 13 T cell receptor beta chains from one specimen sequenced in a study of T-cell reconstitution after alpha-beta-depleted transplantation in children. Molecular barcoding with unique molecular identifiers was used for the TCRbeta library. TCRdb reanalysed the PCR reads using MiXCR and keeps one entry per CDR3 protein. The sample lists over 70,000 distinct CDR3 sequences; 6.5% to 8.5% were seen once. This specimen consisted of PBMCs from the stem cell graft donor, obtained from the stem cell graft. These receptors all come from a human donor who donated a stem cell graft to a child with congenital amegakaryocytic thrombocytopenia.

This clonotype came up many times. The chain is built from TRBV5-1 and TRBJ2-3; D not resolved. The CDR3 totals 16 residues. V was shortened by 0 bases and J by 1 base, with 12 bases between the two germline ends. Per germline, CDR1 SGHRS and CDR2 YFSETQ. The CDR3 protein is CASSLENRIGTDTQYF. For the CDR3, the DNA is TGCGCCAGCAGCTTGGAAAATCGTATTGGCACAGATACGCAGTATTTT.

This clonotype was found many times. V usage is TRBV6-5 and J usage is TRBJ1-4, with 8 positions matching TRBD1. After removal of 8 bases from V and 4 bases from J, the junction contained 3 bases not matched to a gene. CDR3 size: 13 residues. Germline values: CDR1 MNHEY, CDR2 SVGAGI. The CDR3 DNA reads TGTGCCAGCGGGACAGGCCGTAATGAAAAACTGTTTTTT. This encodes CASGTGRNEKLFF.

This clonotype was seen at least ten times. The chain combines TRBV4-1 with TRBJ2-7; 8 bases are shared with TRBD2. The CDR3 extends over 17 amino acids. Trimming at V came to 1 base and at J to 2 bases, leaving 10 bases not matched to a gene. Germline CDR1 MGHRA, CDR2 YSYEKL. CDR3 amino acids: CASSQGGLGGRPYEQYF. The CDR3 bases are TGCGCCAGCAGCCAAGGGGGACTAGGCGGCAGGCCCTACGAGCAGTACTTC.

This clonotype was observed a single time. This chain connects TRBV28 to TRBJ2-1; a weak D match, TRBD2 (6 bases). In germline, CDR1 is MDHEN, CDR2 SYDVKM. The length of the CDR3 is 15 residues. V was clipped by 9 bases and J by 0 bases, with 15 bases between them. CDR3 DNA: TGTGCCAGTCGATTCGCCGGGAGCTCCTACAATGAGCAGTTCTTC. Translation gives CASRFAGSSYNEQFF. Variable domain in full (rest from reference TRBV28 and TRBJ2-1): DVKVTQSSRYLVKRTGEKVFLECVQDMDHENMFWYRQDPGLGLRLIYFSYDVKMKEKGDIPEGYSVSREKKERFSLILESASTNQTSMYLCASRFAGSSYNEQFFGPGTRLTVL.

This clonotype was seen many times. The chain recombines TRBV29-1 with TRBJ2-5; unclear D gene. The V gene lost 7 bases and the J gene lost 3 bases, with 6 bases spanning the gap. The CDR3 is 10 amino acids. The germline V gene encodes CDR1 SQVTM and CDR2 ANQGSEA. Here the CDR3 reads CSGVEETQYF. The DNA for the CDR3 is TGCAGCGGTGTGGAAGAGACCCAGTACTTC.

Note on this clonotype: At one boundary the junction diverges from the germline segment, which might be a read error. The chain links TRBV20-1 to TRBJ2-1; D might be TRBD2 (6 bases). The CDR3 loop spans 16 amino acids. Germline V gene lookup returns CDR1 DFQATT and CDR2 SNEGSKA (reference sequence). The CDR3 loop reads CCATILGRDSYNEQFF. Written as DNA, the CDR3 is TGCTGTGCGACGATTCTAGGGCGGGACTCCTACAATGAGCAGTTCTTC.

This clonotype was seen ten or more times. The V and J genes are TRBV9 and TRBJ2-5; 7 nucleotides align to TRBD2. V dropped 2 bases and J dropped 5; count of bases not matched to a gene: 3. Germline V gives CDR1 SGDLS, CDR2 YYNGEE. The CDR3 covers 13 residues. The CDR3 DNA reads as TGTGCCAGCAGCGTGGGAGGGGATGAGACCCAGTACTTC. This codes for CASSVGGDETQYF.

This clonotype was counted ten times or more. V is TRBV20-1 and J is TRBJ1-5; D might be TRBD1 (6 bases). V dropped 5 bases and J dropped 0 bases, with 17 bases sitting between them. The length of the CDR3 is 16 residues. Looked up from germline, CDR1 is DFQATT and CDR2 is SNEGSKA (reference sequence). The CDR3 DNA is TGCAGTGCTGAATACCGGGACACCTATAGCAATCAGCCCCAGCATTTT. Protein product: CSAEYRDTYSNQPQHF.

This clonotype appeared many times. The V call is TRBV28, the J call TRBJ1-5; no reliable D call. The CDR3 length is 12 residues. Trimming stripped 6 bases from V and 7 bases from J, with 10 bases between. CDR1 is MDHEN, CDR2 SYDVKM, per germline. The CDR3 DNA follows: TGTGCCAGCAGCTCGCGGCTACAGCCCCAGCATTTT. Amino acids: CASSSRLQPQHF.

On this clonotype itself: A read error may account for a junction end that differs from germline. The chain couples TRBV24-1 to TRBJ2-3; D call uncertain. The CDR3 spans 14 residues. CDR1 is KGHDR, CDR2 SFDVKD, per germline. CDR3 loop: CATSERDVADTQYF. The CDR3, as DNA: TGTGCCACCAGTGAGCGTGACGTGGCAGATACGCAGTATTTC.

This clonotype came up many times. Here the CDR3 reads CASSQAAGWGSYNEQFF. CDR3 in DNA: TGTGCCAGCAGCCAAGCTGCAGGGTGGGGATCCTACAATGAGCAGTTCTTC. The V call is TRBV3-1, the J call TRBJ2-1, with D tentatively TRBD1 (5 bases). The CDR3 has 17 residues. V was shortened by 1 base and J by 1 base, with 14 bases between the two germline ends. Per the germline V gene, CDR1 is LGHDT and CDR2 is YNNKEL (reference sequence).

The chain has TRBV6-1 and TRBJ1-5; the D is unclear. Germline lookup yields CDR1 MNHNS and CDR2 SASEGT. Trimming removed 8 bases at V and 9 bases at J, with 11 bases between. This CDR3 is 11 amino acids long. CDR3 DNA sequence: TGTGCCAGCGGGCATTTAGGGCCCCAGCATTTT. Its translation: CASGHLGPQHF.

This clonotype has at least ten counts. This rearrangement joins TRBV7-7 to TRBJ2-3; 10 nucleotides line up with TRBD1. With V trimmed by 5 bases and J by 1 base, 3 bases remained unmatched. Germline values: CDR1 SSHAT, CDR2 FNYEAQ (reference sequence). CDR3 length: 15 residues. CDR3 sequence: CASSPGTGGTDTQYF. CDR3 in DNA: TGTGCCAGCAGCCCCGGGACAGGGGGCACAGATACGCAGTATTTT.